This T cell receptor beta chain originates from a study of blood T cell repertoires in COVID-19. For the study at large: Whether acute or convalescent, the COVID-19 samples came from the United States, Italy and Spain.

V was pared by 5 bases and J by 0 bases, with 11 bases between. The CDR3 runs to 15 residues. CDR1 and CDR2 (germline): SEHNR, FQNEAQ (reference sequence). TCRdb's copy holds only in-frame clones and misses some; the assay was immunoSEQ multiplex PCR. This sample has 150,000 to 250,000 clones, with around 81% found just once. The chain employs TRBV7-9 and TRBJ1-3; D not certain. This clonotype was obtained from a man in his forties or fifties who had recovered from COVID-19. The specimen sequenced was PBMCs or T cells enriched from blood (not recorded which). CDR3 sequence reads: CASSTGKSSGNTIYF. DNA for the CDR3: TGTGCCAGCAGCACCGGGAAGAGCTCTGGAAACACCATATATTTT.